This entry is about one T cell receptor beta chain. This clone was counted a single time. What antigen it recognizes has not been identified. Base qualities are not provided; no much larger clone lies one nucleotide away. The data were obtained in a study of blood T cell repertoires in COVID-19 (TCRdb year 2020). Concerning the study at large: The collaborator samples originated in the United States, Italy and Spain and spanned the acute and convalescent phases of COVID-19. The prospective study material was composed of cDNA or gDNA derived from T cells, B-cell-depleted T cells, or PBMCs. The dataset comprised deeply sampled blood TCRbeta repertoires from subjects exposed to, actively infected with, or recovered from COVID-19. The repertoires were released in a freely available public database intended as a resource for research on the immune response to SARS-CoV-2. The samples were drawn from the first 160 participants of the ongoing ImmuneRACE study and from over a thousand subjects provided by 6 global collaborators. The sample metadata nearly always contained a de-identified subject ID, COVID-19 status, age in years and sex. HLA class I and class II types, where available, came from metadata supplied by the sample provider rather than from assay-based typing.

Study-wide findings and limitations: The amount of clinical and demographic metadata varied by source and participant and was provided uncurated.

TCRbeta CDR3 regions were amplified from genomic DNA by means of the immunoSEQ Assay, a bias-controlled multiplex PCR. Per the authors' processing: Nucleated cell counts per sample were estimated from amplification of reference gene primers within the assay. To quantify the absolute abundance of each unique TCRbeta CDR3 rearrangement, sequence reads were collapsed and filtered. For each sample, productive Simpson clonality was calculated by taking the square root of Simpson's diversity index across productive rearrangements. What TCRdb holds here is the immuneACCESS table cut down to in-frame rearrangements. Part of the clones is not present; checked against another copy, under half of the missing clones reflect an unresolved V gene, and the others are unexplained. That table is the source of V, J and clone size, and D and trimming were worked out from the DNA. The sample records around 140,000 clones, 80% to 85% of which are singletons. Of the sample, under 4.5% is held by the ten largest clones.

The collaborating institutions used their own protocols to collect whole blood in K2EDTA tubes. For TCRbeta analysis, collaborators shipped samples in one of three forms: frozen whole blood, isolated PBMCs, or DNA extracted from either of those sample types. CDR1 and CDR2 are read off the germline V gene as MDHEN and SYDVKM. The CDR3, from cysteine to phenylalanine, totals 15 residues. The DNA shown is the 45-base CDR3, in frame from base 1. The V and J ends are trimmed by 4 bases and 5 bases, leaving 18 bases between them. The TCR originated in a woman aged 60 to 75 with acute or convalescent COVID-19. The rearranged segments are TRBV28 and TRBJ2-7; a weak D assignment points to TRBD2 (6 bases agree). The specimen was peripheral blood. The CDR3 region: CASSSSAGFSHEQYF. Read as DNA, the sequence is TGTGCCAGCAGTTCCTCGGCGGGATTTTCCCACGAGCAGTACTTC.